This T cell receptor (beta chain) was found in a study of blood T cell repertoires in COVID-19. Whole-study context: Sites across the United States, Italy and Spain contributed samples from acute and convalescent COVID-19. T cells, B-cell-depleted T cells, or PBMCs provided the cDNA or gDNA that served as material.

This clone was seen only once. With V trimmed by 8 bases and J by 10 bases, 15 bases remained unmatched. The CDR3 loop spans 14 amino acids. CDR1 GTSNPN and CDR2 SVGIG come from the germline V gene (reference sequence). In the source study's methods: It was from reference gene primer amplification that nucleated cell counts were estimated. Generated by immunoSEQ multiplex PCR, the TCRdb table keeps only in-frame clones and is missing some. The V and J calls and clone size are taken from that table; D and trimming were inferred from the DNA. The sample shows more than 75,000 clones, 75% to 90% of them seen only once.

This clonotype was sampled from a woman aged 80 or older with active or convalescent COVID-19. Sequenced input: peripheral blood. V usage is TRBV30 and J usage is TRBJ1-5; TRBD1 aligns across 9 bases. CDR3 sequence reads: CAVKPGQGRGPQHF. CDR3 DNA sequence: TGTGCCGTAAAACCGGGACAGGGAAGGGGACCCCAGCATTTT.